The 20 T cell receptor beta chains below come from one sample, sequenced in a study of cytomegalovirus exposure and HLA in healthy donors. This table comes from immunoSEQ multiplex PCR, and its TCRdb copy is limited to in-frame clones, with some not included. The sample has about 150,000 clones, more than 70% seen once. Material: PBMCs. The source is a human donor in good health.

CDR3 DNA: TGCGCCAGCAATGGACTAGCGGGAGTTAATGAGCAGTTCTTC. This translates into CASNGLAGVNEQFF. This rearrangement joins TRBV5-1 to TRBJ2-1; 13 nucleotides align to TRBD2. The ends lost 6 bases at V and 7 bases at J; junction bases unmatched: 4. Germline-derived CDR1 and CDR2 are SGHRS and YFSETQ. The CDR3 extends over 14 amino acids.

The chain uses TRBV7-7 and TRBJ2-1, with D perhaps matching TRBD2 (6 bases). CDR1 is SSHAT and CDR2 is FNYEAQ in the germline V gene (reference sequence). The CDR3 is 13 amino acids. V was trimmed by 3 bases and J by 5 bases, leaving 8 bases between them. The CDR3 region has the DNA TGTGCCAGCAGCTTCACTAGCAACAATGAGCAGTTCTTC. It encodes CASSFTSNNEQFF.

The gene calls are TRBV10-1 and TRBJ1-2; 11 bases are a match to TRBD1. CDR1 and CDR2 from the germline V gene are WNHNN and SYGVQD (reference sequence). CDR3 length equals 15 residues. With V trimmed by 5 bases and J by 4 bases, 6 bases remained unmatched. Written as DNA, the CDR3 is TGCGCCAGCAGTCCCGGGACAGGGGGTTCCTATGGCTACACCTTC. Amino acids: CASSPGTGGSYGYTF.

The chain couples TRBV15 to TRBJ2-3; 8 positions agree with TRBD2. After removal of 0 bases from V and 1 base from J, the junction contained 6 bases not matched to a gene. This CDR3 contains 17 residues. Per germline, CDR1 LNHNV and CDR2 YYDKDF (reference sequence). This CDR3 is CATSRDFRREGTDTQYF. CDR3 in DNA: TGTGCCACCAGCAGAGATTTCCGGCGGGAGGGCACAGATACGCAGTATTTT.

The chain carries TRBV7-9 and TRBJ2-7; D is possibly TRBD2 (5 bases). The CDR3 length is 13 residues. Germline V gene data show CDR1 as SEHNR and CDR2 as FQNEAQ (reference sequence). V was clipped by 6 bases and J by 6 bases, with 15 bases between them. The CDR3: CASSPHTAGEQYF. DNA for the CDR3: TGTGCCAGCAGTCCTCACACCGCGGGCGAGCAGTACTTC.

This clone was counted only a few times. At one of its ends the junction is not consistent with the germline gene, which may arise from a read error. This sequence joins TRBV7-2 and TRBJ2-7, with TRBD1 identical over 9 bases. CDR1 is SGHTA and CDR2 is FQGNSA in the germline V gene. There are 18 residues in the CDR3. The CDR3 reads CASSLDNLWDREGSEQYF. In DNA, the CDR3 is TGTGCCAGCAGTTTAGATAATCTGTGGGACAGGGAAGGTAGCGAGCAGTACTTC.

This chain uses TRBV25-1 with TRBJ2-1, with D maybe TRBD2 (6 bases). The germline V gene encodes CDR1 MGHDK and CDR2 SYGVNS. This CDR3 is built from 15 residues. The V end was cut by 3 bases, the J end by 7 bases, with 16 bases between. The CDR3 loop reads CASSEVGGPENEQFF. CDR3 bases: TGTGCCAGCAGTGAGGTGGGGGGTCCGGAGAATGAGCAGTTCTTC. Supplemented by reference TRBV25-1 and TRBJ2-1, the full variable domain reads EADIYQTPRYLVIGTGKKITLECSQTMGHDKMYWYQQDPGMELHLIHYSYGVNSTEKGDLSSESTVSRIRTEHFPLTLESARPSHTSQYLCASSEVGGPENEQFFGPGTRLTVL.

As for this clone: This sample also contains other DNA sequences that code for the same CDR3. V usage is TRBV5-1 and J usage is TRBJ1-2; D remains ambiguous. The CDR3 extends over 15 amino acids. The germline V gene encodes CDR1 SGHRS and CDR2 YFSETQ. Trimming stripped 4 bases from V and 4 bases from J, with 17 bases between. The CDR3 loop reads CASSPRTGSIYGYTF. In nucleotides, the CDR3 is TGCGCCAGCAGCCCTAGGACGGGGTCGATCTATGGCTACACCTTC.

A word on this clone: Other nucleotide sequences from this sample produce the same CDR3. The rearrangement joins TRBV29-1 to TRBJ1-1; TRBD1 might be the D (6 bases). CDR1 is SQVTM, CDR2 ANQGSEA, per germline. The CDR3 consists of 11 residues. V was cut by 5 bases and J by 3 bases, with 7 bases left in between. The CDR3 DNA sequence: TGCAGCGTTCGACAGGACACTGAAGCTTTCTTT. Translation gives CSVRQDTEAFF.

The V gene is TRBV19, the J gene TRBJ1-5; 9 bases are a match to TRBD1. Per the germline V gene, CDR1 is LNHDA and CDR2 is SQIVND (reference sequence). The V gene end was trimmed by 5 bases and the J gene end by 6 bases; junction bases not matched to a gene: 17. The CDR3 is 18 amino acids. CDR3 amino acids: CASSFSGTGSGKGQPQHF. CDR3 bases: TGTGCCAGTAGTTTCTCCGGGACAGGGAGTGGTAAGGGTCAGCCCCAGCATTTT.

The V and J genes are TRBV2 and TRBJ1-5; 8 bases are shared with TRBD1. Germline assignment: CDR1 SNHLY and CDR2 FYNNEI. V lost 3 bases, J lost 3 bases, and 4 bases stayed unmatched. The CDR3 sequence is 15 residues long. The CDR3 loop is CASSEDRAVNQPQHF. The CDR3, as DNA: TGTGCCAGCAGTGAGGACAGGGCGGTCAATCAGCCCCAGCATTTT.

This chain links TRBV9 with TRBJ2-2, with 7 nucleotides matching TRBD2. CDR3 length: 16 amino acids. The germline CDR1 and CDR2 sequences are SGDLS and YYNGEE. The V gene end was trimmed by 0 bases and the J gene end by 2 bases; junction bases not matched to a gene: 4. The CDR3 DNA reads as TGTGCCAGCAGCGTAGAGAGCGGGGTAAACACCGGGGAGCTGTTTTTT. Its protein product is CASSVESGVNTGELFF. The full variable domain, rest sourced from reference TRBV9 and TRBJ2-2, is DSGVTQTPKHLITATGQRVTLRCSPRSGDLSVYWYQQSLDQGLQFLIQYYNGEERAKGNILERFSAQQFPDLHSELNLSSLELGDSALYFCASSVESGVNTGELFFGEGSRLTVL.

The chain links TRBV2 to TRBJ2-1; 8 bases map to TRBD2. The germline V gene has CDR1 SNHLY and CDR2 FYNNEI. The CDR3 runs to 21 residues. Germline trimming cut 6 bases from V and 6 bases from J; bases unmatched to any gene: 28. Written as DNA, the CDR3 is TGTGCCAGCAGCGAAACCCCCCGACAGCCAGTAGTACCTAGCGGGCGCAATGAGCAGTTCTTC. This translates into CASSETPRQPVVPSGRNEQFF.

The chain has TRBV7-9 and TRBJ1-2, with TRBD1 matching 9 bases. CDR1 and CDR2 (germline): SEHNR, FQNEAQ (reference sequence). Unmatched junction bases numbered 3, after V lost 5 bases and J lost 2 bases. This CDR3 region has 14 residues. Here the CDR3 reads CASSTGTGNYGYTF. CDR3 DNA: TGTGCCAGCAGCACCGGGACAGGGAACTATGGCTACACCTTC.

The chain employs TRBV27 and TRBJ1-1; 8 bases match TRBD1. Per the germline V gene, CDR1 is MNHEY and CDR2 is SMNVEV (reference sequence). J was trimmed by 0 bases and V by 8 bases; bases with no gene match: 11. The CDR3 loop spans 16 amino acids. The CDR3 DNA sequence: TGTGCCAGCGGTCTCAGGGGGCTCGGGGTGAACACTGAAGCTTTCTTT. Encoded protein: CASGLRGLGVNTEAFF.

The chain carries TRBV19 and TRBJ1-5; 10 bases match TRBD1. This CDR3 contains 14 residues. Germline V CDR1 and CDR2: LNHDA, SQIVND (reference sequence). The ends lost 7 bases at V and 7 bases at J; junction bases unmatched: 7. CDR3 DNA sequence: TGTGCCAGTACCCCGGGACAGGGGTGGCAGCCCCAGCATTTT. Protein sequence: CASTPGQGWQPQHF.

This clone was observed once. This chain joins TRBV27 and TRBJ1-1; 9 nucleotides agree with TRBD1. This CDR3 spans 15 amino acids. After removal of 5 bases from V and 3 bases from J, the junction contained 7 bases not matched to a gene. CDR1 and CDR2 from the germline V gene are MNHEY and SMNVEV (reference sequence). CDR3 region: CASSVQGAKDTEAFF. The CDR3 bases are TGTGCCAGCAGTGTACAGGGGGCAAAGGACACTGAAGCTTTCTTT.

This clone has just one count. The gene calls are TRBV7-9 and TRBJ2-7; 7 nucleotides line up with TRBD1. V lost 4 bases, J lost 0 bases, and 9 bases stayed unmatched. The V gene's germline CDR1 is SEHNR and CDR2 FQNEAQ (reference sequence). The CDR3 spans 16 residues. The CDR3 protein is CASSSKQGILSYEQYF. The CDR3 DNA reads TGTGCCAGCAGCTCGAAACAGGGGATACTCTCCTACGAGCAGTACTTC.

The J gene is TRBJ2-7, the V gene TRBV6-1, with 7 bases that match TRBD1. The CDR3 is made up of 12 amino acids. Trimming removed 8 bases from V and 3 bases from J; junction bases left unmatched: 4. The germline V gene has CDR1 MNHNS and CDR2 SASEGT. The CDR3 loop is CASSTGDYEQYF. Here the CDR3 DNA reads TGTGCCAGCTCCACAGGGGACTACGAGCAGTACTTC.

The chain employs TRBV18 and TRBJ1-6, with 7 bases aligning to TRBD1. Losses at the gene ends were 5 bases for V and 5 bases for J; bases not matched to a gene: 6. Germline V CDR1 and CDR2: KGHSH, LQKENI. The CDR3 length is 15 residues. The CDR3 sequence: CASSASGQNNSPLHF. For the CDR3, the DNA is TGTGCCAGCTCAGCATCGGGACAGAATAATTCACCCCTCCACTTT.